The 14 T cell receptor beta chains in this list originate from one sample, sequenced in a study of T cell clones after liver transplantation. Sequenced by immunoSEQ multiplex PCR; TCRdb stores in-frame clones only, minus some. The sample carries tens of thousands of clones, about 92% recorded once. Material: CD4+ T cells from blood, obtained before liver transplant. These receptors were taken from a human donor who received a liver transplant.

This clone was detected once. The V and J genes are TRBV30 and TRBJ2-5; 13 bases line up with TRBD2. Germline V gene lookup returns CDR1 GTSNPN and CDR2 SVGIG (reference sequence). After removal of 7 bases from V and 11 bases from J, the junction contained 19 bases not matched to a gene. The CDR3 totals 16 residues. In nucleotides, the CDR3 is TGTGCCTTCCGGACCGGGACTAGCGGGACCGGAGGGGAGCAGTACTTC. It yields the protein CAFRTGTSGTGGEQYF.

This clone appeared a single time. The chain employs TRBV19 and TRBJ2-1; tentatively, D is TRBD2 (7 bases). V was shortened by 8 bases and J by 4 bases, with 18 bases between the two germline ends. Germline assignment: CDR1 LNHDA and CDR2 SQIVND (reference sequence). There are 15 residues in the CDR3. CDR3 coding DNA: TGTGCCAGTGGGTCACAGGGAGGGGCTTACAATGAGCAGTTCTTC. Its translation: CASGSQGGAYNEQFF. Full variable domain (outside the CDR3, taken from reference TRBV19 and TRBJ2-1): DGGITQSPKYLFRKEGQNVTLSCEQNLNHDAMYWYRQDPGQGLRLIYYSQIVNDFQKGDIAEGYSVSREKKESFPLTVTSAQKNPTAFYLCASGSQGGAYNEQFFGPGTRLTVL.

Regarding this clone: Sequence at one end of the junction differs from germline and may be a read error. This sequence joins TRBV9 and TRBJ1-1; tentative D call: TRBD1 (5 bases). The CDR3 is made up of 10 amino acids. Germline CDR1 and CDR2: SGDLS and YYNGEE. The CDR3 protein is CASSVGGGKF. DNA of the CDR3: TGTGCCAGCAGCGTAGGTGGGGGGAAGTTT.

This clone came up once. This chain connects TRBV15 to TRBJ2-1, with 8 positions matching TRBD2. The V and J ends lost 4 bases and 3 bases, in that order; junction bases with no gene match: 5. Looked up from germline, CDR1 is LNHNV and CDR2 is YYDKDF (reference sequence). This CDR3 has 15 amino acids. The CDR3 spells CATSKIAGIYNEQFF. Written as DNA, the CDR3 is TGTGCCACCAGCAAGATAGCGGGGATCTACAATGAGCAGTTCTTC.

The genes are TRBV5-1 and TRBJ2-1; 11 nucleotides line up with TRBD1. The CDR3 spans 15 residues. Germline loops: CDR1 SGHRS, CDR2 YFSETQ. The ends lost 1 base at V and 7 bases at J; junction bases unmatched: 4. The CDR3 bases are TGCGCCAGCAGCTTGTTTGGGACAGGGGGTAATGAGCAGTTCTTC. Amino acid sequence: CASSLFGTGGNEQFF.

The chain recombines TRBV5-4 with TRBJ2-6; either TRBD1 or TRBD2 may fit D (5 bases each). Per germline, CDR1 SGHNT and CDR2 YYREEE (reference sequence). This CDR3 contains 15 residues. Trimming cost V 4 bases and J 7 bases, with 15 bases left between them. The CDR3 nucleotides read TGTGCCAGCAGCGCAGCGCAGGGAGTAGCCAACGTCCTGACTTTC. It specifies CASSAAQGVANVLTF.

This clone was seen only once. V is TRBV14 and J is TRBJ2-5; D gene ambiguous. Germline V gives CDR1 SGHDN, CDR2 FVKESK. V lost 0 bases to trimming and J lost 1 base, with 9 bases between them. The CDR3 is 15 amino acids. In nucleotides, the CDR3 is TGTGCCAGCAGCCAAGATCGGGCTAGCCAAGAGACCCAGTACTTC. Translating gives CASSQDRASQETQYF.

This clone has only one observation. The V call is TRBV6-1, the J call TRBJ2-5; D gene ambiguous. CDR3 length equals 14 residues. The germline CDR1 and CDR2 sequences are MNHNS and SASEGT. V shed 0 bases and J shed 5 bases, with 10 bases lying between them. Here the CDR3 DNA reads TGTGCCAGCAGTGAAGCCCCCCTGGAGGAGACCCAGTACTTC. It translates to CASSEAPLEETQYF.

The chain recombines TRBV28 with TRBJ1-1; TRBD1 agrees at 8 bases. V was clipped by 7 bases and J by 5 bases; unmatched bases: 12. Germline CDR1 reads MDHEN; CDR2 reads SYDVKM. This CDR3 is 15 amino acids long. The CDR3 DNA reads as TGTGCCAGCACCCCTCCCACAGGGGGAAGGACTGAAGCTTTCTTT. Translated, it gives CASTPPTGGRTEAFF. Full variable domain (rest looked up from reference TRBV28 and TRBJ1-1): DVKVTQSSRYLVKRTGEKVFLECVQDMDHENMFWYRQDPGLGLRLIYFSYDVKMKEKGDIPEGYSVSREKKERFSLILESASTNQTSMYLCASTPPTGGRTEAFFGQGTRLTVV.

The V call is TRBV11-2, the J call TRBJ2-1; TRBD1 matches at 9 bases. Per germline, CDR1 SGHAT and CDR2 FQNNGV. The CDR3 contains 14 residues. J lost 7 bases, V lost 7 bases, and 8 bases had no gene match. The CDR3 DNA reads TGTGCCAGCACCCGGGACAGGGTGAGAAATGAGCAGTTCTTC. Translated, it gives CASTRDRVRNEQFF. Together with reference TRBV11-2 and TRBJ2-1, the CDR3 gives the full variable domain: EAGVAQSPRYKIIEKRQSVAFWCNPISGHATLYWYQQILGQGPKLLIQFQNNGVVDDSQLPKDRFSAERLKGVDSTLKIQPAKLEDSAVYLCASTRDRVRNEQFFGPGTRLTVL.

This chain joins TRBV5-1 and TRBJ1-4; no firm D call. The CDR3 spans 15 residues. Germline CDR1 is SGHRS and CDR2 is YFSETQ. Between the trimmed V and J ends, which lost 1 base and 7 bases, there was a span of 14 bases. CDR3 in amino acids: CASSLRSAVGEKLFF. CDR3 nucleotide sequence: TGCGCCAGCAGCTTGAGGTCGGCGGTAGGTGAAAAACTGTTTTTT.

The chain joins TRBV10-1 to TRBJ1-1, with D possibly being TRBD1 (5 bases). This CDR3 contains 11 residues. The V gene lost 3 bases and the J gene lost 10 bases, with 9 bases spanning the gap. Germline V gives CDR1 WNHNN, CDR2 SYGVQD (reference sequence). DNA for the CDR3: TGCGCCAGCAGTGACGGGGGAAGAGCTTTCTTT. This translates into CASSDGGRAFF.

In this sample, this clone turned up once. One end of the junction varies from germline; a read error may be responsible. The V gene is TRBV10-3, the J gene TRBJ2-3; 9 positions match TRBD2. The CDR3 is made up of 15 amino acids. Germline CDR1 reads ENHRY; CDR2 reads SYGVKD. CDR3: CAILGTSSSTDAQYF. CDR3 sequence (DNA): TGTGCCATACTTGGGACTAGCTCTAGCACAGATGCGCAGTATTTT.

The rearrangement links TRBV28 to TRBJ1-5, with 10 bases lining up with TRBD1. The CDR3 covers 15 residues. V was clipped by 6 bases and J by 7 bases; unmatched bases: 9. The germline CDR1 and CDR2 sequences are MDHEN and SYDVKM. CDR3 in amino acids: CASSSHGTGDQPQHF. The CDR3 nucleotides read TGTGCCAGCAGCTCTCACGGGACAGGGGACCAGCCCCAGCATTTT.